This TCR beta chain was obtained from a study of T cells in Graves' hyperthyroidism and ophthalmopathy. Study as a whole: Staff took peripheral blood when the initial diagnosis was made, before any treatment began.

The study's findings and limits: Prediction of ophthalmopathy progression came a median roughly 6.4 months pre-onset.

Germline V gene lookup returns CDR1 LGHDT and CDR2 YNNKEL (reference sequence). Trimming cost V 4 bases and J 7 bases; bases outside gene matches: 4. This CDR3 has 14 residues. This clonotype was observed many times. What it binds is not known. Each person with ophthalmopathy scored at least 3 on the Clinical Activity Score, reached NOSPECS grade 4 or higher, and had been ill under 3 months. The PBMCs were sourced from fresh peripheral blood (more than 8.5 ml). Authors of the study amplified TCR beta CDR3 regions from RNA transcripts. HTBI primers were used for first-round RT-PCR of the TCR CDR3. TCRdb re-analysed the multiplex PCR reads in MiXCR, keeping a single row per CDR3 protein. The sample includes around 690,000 distinct CDR3 sequences, 20% to 25% of them seen just once.

V and J are TRBV3-1 and TRBJ1-6, with 7 bases fitting TRBD1. Sequenced: blood. The TCR sequence derives from a young man with Graves' ophthalmopathy. CDR3 nucleotide sequence: TGTGCCAGCAGCCCGGGACAGAACAATTCACCCCTCCACTTT. Protein product: CASSPGQNNSPLHF.